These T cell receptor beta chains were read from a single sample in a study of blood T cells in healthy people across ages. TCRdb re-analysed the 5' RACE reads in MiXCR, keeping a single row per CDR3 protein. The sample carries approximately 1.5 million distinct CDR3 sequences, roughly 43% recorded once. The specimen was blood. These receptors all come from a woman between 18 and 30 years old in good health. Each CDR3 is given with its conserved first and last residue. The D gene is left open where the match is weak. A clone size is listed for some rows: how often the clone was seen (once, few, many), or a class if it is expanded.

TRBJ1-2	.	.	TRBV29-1	CSVEGRESPNYGYTF	TGCAGCGTTGAGGGCAGGGAGTCGCCTAACTATGGCTACACCTTC
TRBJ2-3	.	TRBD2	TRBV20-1	CSARTRGGLAGVLADTQYF	TGCAGTGCTAGAACCCGCGGAGGGCTAGCGGGAGTGCTGGCAGATACGCAGTATTTT
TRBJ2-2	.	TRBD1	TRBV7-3	CASSQQGNGELFF	TGTGCCAGCAGCCAACAGGGGAACGGGGAGCTGTTTTTT
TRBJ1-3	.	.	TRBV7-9	CASSLRAASGNTIYF	TGTGCCAGCAGCTTACGAGCAGCCTCTGGAAACACCATATATTTT
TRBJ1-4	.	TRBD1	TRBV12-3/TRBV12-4	CASSITGGGEKLFF	TGTGCCAGCAGTATTACAGGGGGTGGCGAAAAACTGTTTTTT
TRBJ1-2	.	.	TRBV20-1	CSRNPGHNYGYTF	TGCAGTCGAAATCCAGGTCATAACTATGGCTACACCTTC
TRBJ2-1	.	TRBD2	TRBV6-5	CASSLLVAGGYNEQFF	TGTGCCAGCAGCCTCTTAGTAGCGGGAGGCTACAATGAGCAGTTCTTC
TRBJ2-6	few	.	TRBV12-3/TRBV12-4	CASSLGQAGANVLTF	TGTGCCAGCAGTTTAGGGCAGGCGGGGGCCAACGTCCTGACTTTC
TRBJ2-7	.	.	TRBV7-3	CASSLRVAEEQYF	TGTGCCAGCAGCTTACGGGTCGCGGAGGAGCAGTACTTT
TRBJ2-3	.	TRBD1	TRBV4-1	CASCDRVFDTRYF	TGCGCCAGCTGTGACAGGGTATTCGATACGCGGTATTTT
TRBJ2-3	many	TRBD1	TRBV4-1	CASSSQGAIFTDTQYF	TGCGCCAGCAGCTCACAGGGGGCGATTTTTACAGATACGCAGTATTTT
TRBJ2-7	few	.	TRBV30	CAWSPGISYEQYF	TGTGCCTGGAGCCCGGGGATCTCGTACGAGCAGTACTTC
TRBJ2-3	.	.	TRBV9	CASSVEDLTDTQYF	TGTGCCAGCAGCGTAGAGGACTTAACAGATACGCAGTATTTT
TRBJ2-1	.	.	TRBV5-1	CASSLRPWDFGNEQFF	TGCGCCAGCAGCTTGAGGCCTTGGGACTTCGGCAATGAGCAGTTCTTC
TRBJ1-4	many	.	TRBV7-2	CASSLGRINEKLFF	TGTGCCAGCAGCTTAGGACGGATTAATGAAAAACTGTTTTTT
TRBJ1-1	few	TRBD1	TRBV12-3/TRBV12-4	CASRIQGANTEAFF	TGTGCCAGCAGGATACAGGGGGCGAACACTGAAGCTTTCTTT
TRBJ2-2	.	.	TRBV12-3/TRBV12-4	CATTGQVKAGELFF	TGTGCCACCACGGGCCAGGTTAAGGCCGGGGAGCTGTTTTTT
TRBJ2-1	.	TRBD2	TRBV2	CASSGGSGRGETQFF	TGTGCCAGCAGTGGGGGTAGCGGGAGAGGTGAGACCCAGTTCTTC
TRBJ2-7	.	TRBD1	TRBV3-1	CASSPDRGRWEQYF	TGTGCCAGCAGCCCGGACAGGGGGCGCTGGGAGCAGTACTTC
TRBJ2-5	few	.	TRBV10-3	CAIRHRARETQYF	TGTGCCATCAGGCACAGGGCCAGAGAGACCCAGTACTTC
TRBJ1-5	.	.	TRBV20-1	CSATSGARDQPQHF	TGCAGTGCTACCTCGGGGGCGCGGGATCAGCCCCAGCATTTT
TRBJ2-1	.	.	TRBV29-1	CSVVGVLYNEQFF	TGCAGCGTTGTGGGGGTTCTCTACAATGAGCAGTTCTTC
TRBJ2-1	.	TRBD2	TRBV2	CASSEGPPTSGPYNEQFF	TGTGCCAGCAGTGAAGGTCCCCCAACTAGCGGCCCTTACAATGAGCAGTTCTTC
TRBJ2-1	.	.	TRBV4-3	CASSQDWVNEQFF	TGCGCCAGCAGCCAAGATTGGGTTAATGAGCAGTTCTTC
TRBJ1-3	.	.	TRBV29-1	CSVGGSGNTIYF	TGCAGCGTTGGGGGTTCTGGAAACACCATATATTTT
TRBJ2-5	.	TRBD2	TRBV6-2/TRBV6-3	CASSLPTSGGAHKLRETQYF	TGTGCCAGCAGTCTCCCTACTAGCGGGGGGGCCCACAAGCTTCGAGAGACCCAGTACTTC
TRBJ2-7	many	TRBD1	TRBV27	CASSPRDRLYEQYF	TGTGCCAGCAGTCCCCGGGACAGACTCTACGAGCAGTACTTC
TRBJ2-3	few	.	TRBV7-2	CASSLEPGLSTDTQYF	TGTGCCAGCAGCTTAGAGCCGGGACTCTCCACAGATACGCAGTATTTT
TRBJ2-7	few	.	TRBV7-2	CASSSPTIPSYEQYF	TGTGCCAGCAGCTCACCAACTATTCCTTCCTACGAGCAGTACTTC
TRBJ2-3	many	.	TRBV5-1	CASSLNRETDTQYF	TGCGCCAGCAGCTTAAACAGGGAGACAGATACGCAGTATTTT
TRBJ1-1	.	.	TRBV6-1	CASSPAWGEQGNTEAFF	TGTGCCAGCAGTCCCGCATGGGGGGAGCAGGGGAACACTGAAGCTTTCTTT
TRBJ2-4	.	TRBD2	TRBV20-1	CSATSGALAKNIQYF	TGCAGTGCTACTAGCGGGGCGCTAGCCAAAAACATTCAGTACTTC
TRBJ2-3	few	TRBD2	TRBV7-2	CASSVRGGSTDTQYF	TGTGCCAGCAGCGTCCGGGGGGGAAGCACAGATACGCAGTATTTT
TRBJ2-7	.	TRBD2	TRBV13	CASSPTSGGCEQYF	TGTGCCAGCAGTCCGACTAGCGGGGGCTGCGAGCAGTACTTC
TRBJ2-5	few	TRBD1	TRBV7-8	CASSRDSSRTQYF	TGTGCCAGCAGCAGGGACAGCTCAAGGACCCAGTACTTC
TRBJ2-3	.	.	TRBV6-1	CASSEQGMGTDTQYF	TGTGCCAGCAGTGAACAGGGGATGGGCACAGATACGCAGTATTTT
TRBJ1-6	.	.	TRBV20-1	CSARTQSPLHF	TGCAGTGCTAGGACGCAGTCACCCCTCCACTTT
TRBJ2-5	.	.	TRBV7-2	CASSPTGTVQETQYF	TGTGCCAGCAGCCCCACCGGGACGGTCCAAGAGACCCAGTACTTC
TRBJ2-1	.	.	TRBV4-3	CASSQPGTDNEQFF	TGCGCCAGCAGCCAACCCGGGACGGACAATGAGCAGTTCTTC
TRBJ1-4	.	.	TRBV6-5	CASRRTGEKLFF	TGTGCCAGCAGGAGAACAGGGGAAAAACTGTTTTTT
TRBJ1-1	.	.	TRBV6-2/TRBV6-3	CASSVQAYTEAFF	TGTGCCAGCAGTGTCCAGGCCTACACTGAAGCTTTCTTT
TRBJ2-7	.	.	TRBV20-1	CGATAIPLPGLESYEQYF	TGCGGTGCTACTGCAATCCCACTGCCGGGACTGGAATCCTACGAGCAGTACTTC
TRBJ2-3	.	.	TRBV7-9	CASSKLVDTQYF	TGTGCCAGCAGCAAACTAGTGGATACGCAGTATTTT